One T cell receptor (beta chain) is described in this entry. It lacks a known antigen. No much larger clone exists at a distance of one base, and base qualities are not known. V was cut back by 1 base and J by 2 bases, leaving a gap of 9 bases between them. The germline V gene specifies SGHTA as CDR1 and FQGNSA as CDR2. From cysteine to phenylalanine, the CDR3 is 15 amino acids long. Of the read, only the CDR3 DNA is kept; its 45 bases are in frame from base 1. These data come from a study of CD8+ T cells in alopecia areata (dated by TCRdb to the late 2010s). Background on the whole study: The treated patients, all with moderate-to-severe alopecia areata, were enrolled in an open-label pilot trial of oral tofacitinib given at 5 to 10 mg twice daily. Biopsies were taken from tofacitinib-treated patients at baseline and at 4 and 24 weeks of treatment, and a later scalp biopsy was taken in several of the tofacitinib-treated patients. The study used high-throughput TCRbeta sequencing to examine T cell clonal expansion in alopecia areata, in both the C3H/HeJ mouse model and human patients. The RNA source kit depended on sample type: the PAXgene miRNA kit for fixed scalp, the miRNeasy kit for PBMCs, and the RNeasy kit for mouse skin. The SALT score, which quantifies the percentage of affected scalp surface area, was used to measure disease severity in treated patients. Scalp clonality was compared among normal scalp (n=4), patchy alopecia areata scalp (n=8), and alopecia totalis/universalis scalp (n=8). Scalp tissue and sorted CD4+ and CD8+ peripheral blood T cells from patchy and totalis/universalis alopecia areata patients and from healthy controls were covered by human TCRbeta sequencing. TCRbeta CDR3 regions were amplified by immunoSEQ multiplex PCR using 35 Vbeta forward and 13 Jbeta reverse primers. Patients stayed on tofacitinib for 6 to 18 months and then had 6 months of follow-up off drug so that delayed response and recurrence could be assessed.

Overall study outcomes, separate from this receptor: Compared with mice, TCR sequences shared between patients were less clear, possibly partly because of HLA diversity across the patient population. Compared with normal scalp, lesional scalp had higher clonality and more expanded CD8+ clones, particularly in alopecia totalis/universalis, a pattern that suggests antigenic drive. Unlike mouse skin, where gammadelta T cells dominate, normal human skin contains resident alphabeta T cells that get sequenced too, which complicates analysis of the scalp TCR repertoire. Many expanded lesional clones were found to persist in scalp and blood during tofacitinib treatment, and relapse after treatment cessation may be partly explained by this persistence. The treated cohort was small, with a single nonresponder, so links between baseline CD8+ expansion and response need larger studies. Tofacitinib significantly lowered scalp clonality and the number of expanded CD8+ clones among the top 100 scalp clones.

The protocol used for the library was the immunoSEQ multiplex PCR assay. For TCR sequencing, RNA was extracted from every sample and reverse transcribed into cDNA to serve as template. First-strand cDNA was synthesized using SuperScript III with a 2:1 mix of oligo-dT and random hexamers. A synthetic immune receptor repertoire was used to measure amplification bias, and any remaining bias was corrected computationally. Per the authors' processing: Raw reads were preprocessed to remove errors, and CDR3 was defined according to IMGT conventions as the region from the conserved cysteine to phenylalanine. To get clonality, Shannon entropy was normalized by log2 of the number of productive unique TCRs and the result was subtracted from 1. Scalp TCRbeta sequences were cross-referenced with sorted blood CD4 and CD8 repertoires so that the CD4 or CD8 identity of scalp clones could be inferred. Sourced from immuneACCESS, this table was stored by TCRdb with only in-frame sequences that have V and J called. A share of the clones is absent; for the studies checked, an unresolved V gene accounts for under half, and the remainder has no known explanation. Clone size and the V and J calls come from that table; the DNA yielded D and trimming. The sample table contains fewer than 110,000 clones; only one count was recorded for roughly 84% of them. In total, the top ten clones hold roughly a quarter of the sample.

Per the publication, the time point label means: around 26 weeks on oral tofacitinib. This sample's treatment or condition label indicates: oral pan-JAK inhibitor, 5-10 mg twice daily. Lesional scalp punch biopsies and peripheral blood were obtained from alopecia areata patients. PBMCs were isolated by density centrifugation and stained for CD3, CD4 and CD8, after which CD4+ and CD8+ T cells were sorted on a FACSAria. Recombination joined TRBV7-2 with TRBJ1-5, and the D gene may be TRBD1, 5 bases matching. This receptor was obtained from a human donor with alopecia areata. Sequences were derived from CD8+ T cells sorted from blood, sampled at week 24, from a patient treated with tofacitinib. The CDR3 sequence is CASSLVTGRNQPQHF. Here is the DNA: TGTGCCAGCAGCTTAGTTACAGGTCGCAATCAGCCCCAGCATTTT. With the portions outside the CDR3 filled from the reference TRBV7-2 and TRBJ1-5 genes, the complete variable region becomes GAGVSQSPSNKVTEKGKDVELRCDPISGHTALYWYRQSLGQGLEFLIYFQGNSAPDKSGLPSDRFSAERTGGSVSTLTIQRTQQEDSAVYLCASSLVTGRNQPQHFGDGTRLSIL.